The clone carrying this TCR beta chain showed up just once. Germline V gene lookup returns CDR1 SGDLS and CDR2 YYNGEE. V shed 1 base and J shed 7 bases, with 20 bases lying between them. This CDR3 has 16 residues. Using immunoSEQ multiplex PCR, the repertoire was profiled, and TCRdb retains in-frame clones only, with some absent. The sample holds some 40,000 clones, around 90% seen once. Intraepithelial plus lamina propria lymphocytes were released by processing graft tissue. This record comes from a study of graft-versus-host responses after intestinal transplantation. This sequence originates from a human patient who received an intestinal transplant, so some T cells may come from the graft donor. Material: ileum tissue, obtained roughly 200 days after intestinal transplant. The rearrangement uses TRBV9 and TRBJ1-2; TRBD1 is a possible D gene (6 bases). This CDR3 reads CASSVFGGRGTLGYTF. CDR3 DNA sequence: TGTGCCAGCAGCGTATTCGGGGGCCGCGGTACTCTTGGCTACACCTTC.